The next 30 T cell receptor beta chains were all read from a single sample in a study of T cell repertoires in cytomegalovirus infection. TCRdb analysed the reads with MiXCR anew, one entry per CDR3 protein. The table records around 350,000 distinct CDR3 sequences, around 18% of them present only once. Sequenced input: PBMCs. The receptors originated from a human donor in good health (CMV status not recorded). Some clones in this sample may be carry-over from other donors' samples.

The J gene is TRBJ2-7, the V gene TRBV7-9; 9 nucleotides align to TRBD2. CDR3 length: 15 residues. V trimming: 5 bases; J trimming: 2 bases; junction bases outside the gene matches: 7. The V gene's germline CDR1 is SEHNR and CDR2 FQNEAQ (reference sequence). CDR3 DNA sequence: TGTGCCAGCAGCCGACCTAGCGGGGACCCCTACGAGCAGTACTTC. This gives the protein CASSRPSGDPYEQYF.

This clonotype has only a few counts. This rearrangement joins TRBV12-3 or TRBV12-4 to TRBJ1-1; D is unresolved. The V end was cut by 3 bases, the J end by 0 bases, with 8 bases between. The length of the CDR3 is 14 residues. The CDR3 DNA is TGTGCCAGCAGTTTCGGCCACATGAACACTGAAGCTTTCTTT. This gives the protein CASSFGHMNTEAFF.

This clonotype has only a few counts. The DNA of the CDR3 is TGTGCCAGCAGGGCTAGGGCGACAGGAATATCCTACAATGAGCAGTTCTTC. Its protein is CASRARATGISYNEQFF. The V gene is TRBV2, the J gene TRBJ2-1; maybe TRBD1 (6 bases). Germline V gene sequence: CDR1 SNHLY, CDR2 FYNNEI. V was cut by 6 bases and J by 1 base, with 19 bases left in between. The CDR3 runs 17 residues.

CDR3 DNA sequence: TGTGCCACCAGGCGGGACAGCGTAGCAACTAATGAAAAACTGTTTTTT. It encodes CATRRDSVATNEKLFF. This sequence joins TRBV15 and TRBJ1-4, with 7 bases identical to TRBD1. The CDR3 contains 16 residues. The germline gives CDR1 LNHNV, CDR2 YYDKDF (reference sequence). The V gene end was trimmed by 6 bases and the J gene end by 0 bases; junction bases not matched to a gene: 7.

There are a few counts of this clonotype. This chain links TRBV2 with TRBJ2-5, with D perhaps TRBD2 (6 bases). Between the trimmed V and J ends, which lost 3 bases and 5 bases, there was a span of 16 bases. This CDR3 is built from 15 residues. In germline, CDR1 is SNHLY, CDR2 FYNNEI. Here the CDR3 reads CASSDWRGARETQYF. The CDR3 region has the DNA TGTGCCAGCAGTGATTGGCGGGGCGCTCGGGAGACCCAGTACTTC.

This chain joins TRBV24-1 and TRBJ2-3; D possibly corresponds to TRBD2 (6 bases). The CDR3 is made up of 15 amino acids. CDR1 is KGHDR and CDR2 is SFDVKD in the germline V gene. V lost 3 bases, J lost 4 bases, and 13 bases lay in between. The CDR3 nucleotides are TGTGCCACCAGTGATCCCGGGAGCGGCTCAGATACGCAGTATTTT. Translating gives CATSDPGSGSDTQYF.

This chain connects TRBV12-3 or TRBV12-4 to TRBJ2-3, with TRBD2 matching over 11 bases. CDR3 length: 15 residues. After removal of 4 bases from V and 6 bases from J, the junction contained 6 bases not matched to a gene. CDR3 coding DNA: TGTGCCAGCAGTTACCCGGGACTAGCGGCGGATACGCAGTATTTT. Protein: CASSYPGLAADTQYF.

J is TRBJ1-1 and V is TRBV6-1; the D is unclear. With 7 bases removed from V and 5 bases from J, the gap between germline ends came to 17 bases. This CDR3 is 14 amino acids long. Germline V gene sequence: CDR1 MNHNS, CDR2 SASEGT. The CDR3, as DNA: TGTGCCAGCAAGGCGATAGGCACTGGAACTGAAGCTTTCTTT. As protein: CASKAIGTGTEAFF.

The chain has TRBV2 and TRBJ1-6, with D hard to call. Per germline, CDR1 SNHLY and CDR2 FYNNEI. The CDR3 runs 13 residues. V was clipped by 7 bases and J by 9 bases, with 13 bases between them. Here the CDR3 DNA reads TGTGCCAGCACCGTGACGATGGGTTCACCCCTCCACTTT. It translates to CASTVTMGSPLHF.

This clonotype occurred many times. The V call is TRBV7-9, the J call TRBJ2-5; 7 bases are a match to TRBD2. Germline V gene lookup returns CDR1 SEHNR and CDR2 FQNEAQ (reference sequence). The CDR3 sequence is 16 residues long. With V trimmed by 5 bases and J by 2 bases, 11 bases remained unmatched. The DNA for the CDR3 is TGTGCCAGCAGCCCAACCTTGGGCGGGGGACAAGAGACCCAGTACTTC. This translates into CASSPTLGGGQETQYF.

This clonotype came up many times. The V gene is TRBV6-1, the J gene TRBJ2-7; 8 bases match TRBD1. From germline, CDR1 is MNHNS and CDR2 SASEGT. J was trimmed by 3 bases and V by 5 bases; bases with no gene match: 9. CDR3 length equals 15 residues. As DNA, the CDR3 is TGTGCCAGCAGTACCTACAGGGGGTCTAACTACGAGCAGTACTTC. As protein: CASSTYRGSNYEQYF.

This clonotype was counted ten times or more. The chain combines TRBV7-9 with TRBJ2-1; 8 bases line up with TRBD2. CDR3 size: 13 residues. CDR1 and CDR2 (germline): SEHNR, FQNEAQ (reference sequence). V lost 5 bases, J lost 9 bases, and 6 bases stayed unmatched. CDR3 sequence reads: CASSTTRGAEQFF. The CDR3 DNA is TGTGCCAGCAGCACAACGCGGGGGGCTGAGCAGTTCTTC.

This clonotype appeared many times. The J gene is TRBJ1-6, the V gene TRBV7-2; perhaps TRBD1 as D (5 bases). Germline V CDR1 and CDR2: SGHTA, FQGNSA. V was clipped by 1 base and J by 6 bases, with 13 bases between them. The CDR3 has 16 residues. CDR3 protein: CASSLVGGGGNSPLHF. For the CDR3, the DNA is TGTGCCAGCAGCTTAGTTGGGGGGGGAGGTAATTCACCCCTCCACTTT.

This clonotype was observed a few times. The chain is built from TRBV18 and TRBJ2-7; D may be TRBD1 (6 bases). Trimming left V 6 bases short and J 6 bases short, with 18 bases between. Germline V gene sequence: CDR1 KGHSH, CDR2 LQKENI. The CDR3 sequence is 14 residues long. The CDR3 is CASSPGQGLLEQYF. Written as DNA, the CDR3 is TGTGCCAGCTCTCCGGGACAAGGCCTCCTCGAGCAGTACTTC.

The V call is TRBV25-1, the J call TRBJ1-5; a weak D match, TRBD1 (5 bases). Trimming removed 5 bases at V and 7 bases at J, with 15 bases between. Germline V gives CDR1 MGHDK, CDR2 SYGVNS. The CDR3 spans 14 residues. CDR3 coding DNA: TGTGCCAGCAGTCCCCCGGGGCTCCACCAGCCCCAGCATTTT. The encoded protein is CASSPPGLHQPQHF.

V and J are TRBV20-1 and TRBJ1-2, with 11 positions matching TRBD1. The CDR3 totals 13 residues. J gave up 4 bases and V 6 bases, and 4 bases lay outside the gene matches. Germline CDR1 DFQATT, CDR2 SNEGSKA (reference sequence). CDR3: CSATGTGGYGYTF. The CDR3 region has the DNA TGCAGTGCAACCGGGACAGGGGGCTATGGCTACACCTTC.

The chain is built from TRBV28 and TRBJ1-3, with TRBD1 identical over 10 bases. The germline gives CDR1 MDHEN, CDR2 SYDVKM. This CDR3 spans 14 amino acids. The V gene end was trimmed by 7 bases and the J gene end by 6 bases; junction bases not matched to a gene: 6. CDR3 region: CASTSGTGVNTIYF. The CDR3 nucleotides are TGTGCCAGCACGTCCGGGACAGGGGTAAACACCATATATTTT.

The CDR3 DNA reads as TGTGCCACCAGCAGACAGCGACAGGGTGTGAGGGAGACCCAGTACTTC. It translates to CATSRQRQGVRETQYF. The chain uses TRBV15 and TRBJ2-5; 7 bases are shared with TRBD1. V lost 2 bases to trimming and J lost 5 bases; unmatched junction nucleotides: 11. Germline CDR1 is LNHNV and CDR2 is YYDKDF (reference sequence). The CDR3 spans 16 residues.

This chain uses TRBV5-5 with TRBJ1-2, with a tentative D call TRBD1 (5 bases). The germline V and J ends were trimmed by 3 bases and 4 bases, with 16 bases remaining between them. CDR3 length: 15 residues. Germline CDR1 and CDR2: SGHKS and YYEKEE (reference sequence). As DNA, the CDR3 is TGTGCCAGCAGCTCCACCGGGGCGAAGTCCTATGGCTACACCTTC. Amino acid sequence: CASSSTGAKSYGYTF.

This clonotype was counted at least ten times. The CDR3 sequence is CASSLTGEETQYF. The DNA for the CDR3 is TGTGCCAGCAGTTTGACAGGGGAAGAGACCCAGTACTTC. The genes are TRBV7-2 and TRBJ2-5, with TRBD1 identical over 8 bases. V shed 6 bases and J 3 bases; nucleotides not matched to a gene: 3. The CDR3 spans 13 residues. CDR1 and CDR2 from the germline V gene are SGHTA and FQGNSA. The entire variable domain, with the rest obtained from reference TRBV7-2 and TRBJ2-5, is as follows: GAGVSQSPSNKVTEKGKDVELRCDPISGHTALYWYRQSLGQGLEFLIYFQGNSAPDKSGLPSDRFSAERTGGSVSTLTIQRTQQEDSAVYLCASSLTGEETQYFGPGTRLLVL.

This clonotype showed up many times. This chain connects TRBV7-2 to TRBJ2-7; the match to TRBD1 covers 7 bases. Germline assignment: CDR1 SGHTA and CDR2 FQGNSA. The CDR3 spans 14 residues. Unmatched junction bases numbered 4, after V lost 3 bases and J lost 2 bases. The CDR3 sequence: CASSFLTGTYEQYF. In DNA, the CDR3 is TGTGCCAGCAGCTTTTTGACAGGGACCTACGAGCAGTACTTC.

This clonotype has more than one count but fewer than ten. The chain uses TRBV20-1 and TRBJ2-5, with D perhaps matching TRBD2 (6 bases). Germline CDR1 and CDR2: DFQATT and SNEGSKA (reference sequence). Trimming pared 5 bases from V and 6 bases from J, leaving 16 bases between. The length of the CDR3 is 13 residues. CDR3 nucleotide sequence: TGCAGTGCTGGGGGACTCGAGGGGAAGACCCAGTACTTC. Amino acid sequence: CSAGGLEGKTQYF.

The gene calls are TRBV27 and TRBJ1-5; 10 bases align to TRBD1. This CDR3 comprises 15 residues. Germline V CDR1 and CDR2: MNHEY, SMNVEV (reference sequence). Unmatched junction bases numbered 12, after V lost 5 bases and J lost 11 bases. This chain's CDR3 is CASSPGDRGLIAQHF. CDR3 sequence (DNA): TGTGCCAGCAGTCCAGGGGACAGGGGCCTGATCGCCCAGCATTTT.

The rearrangement joins TRBV6-2 or TRBV6-3 to TRBJ2-1; 8 bases are a match to TRBD2. Trimming at V came to 3 bases and at J to 6 bases, leaving 10 bases not matched to a gene. This CDR3 comprises 16 residues. Germline V gene data show CDR1 as MNHEY and CDR2 as SVGEGT. CDR3 coding DNA: TGTGCCAGCAGTTATCCCGGGACTAGGGCATCCAATGAGCAGTTCTTC. This translates into CASSYPGTRASNEQFF.

This clonotype has just a few counts. This chain links TRBV12-3 or TRBV12-4 with TRBJ2-3; 11 positions agree with TRBD2. J lost 0 bases, V lost 5 bases, and 4 bases had no gene match. This CDR3 has 16 amino acids. The CDR3 loop is CASSPTSGDSTDTQYF. The CDR3 bases are TGTGCCAGCAGTCCGACTAGCGGGGATAGCACAGATACGCAGTATTTT.

This clonotype was observed a handful of times. V gene TRBV20-1 combines with J gene TRBJ1-3, with a weak D call TRBD1 (5 bases). V lost 0 bases to trimming and J lost 4 bases, with 10 bases between them. Looked up from germline, CDR1 is DFQATT and CDR2 is SNEGSKA (reference sequence). The CDR3 has 14 residues. The CDR3 DNA reads TGCAGTGCTAGAGAGGGAGCAGGGGGAAACACCATATATTTT. Amino acids: CSAREGAGGNTIYF.

This clonotype was observed a handful of times. V gene TRBV20-1 combines with J gene TRBJ2-2; 10 positions agree with TRBD2. Germline V gives CDR1 DFQATT, CDR2 SNEGSKA (reference sequence). V gave up 0 bases and J gave up 5 bases; unmatched junction bases: 9. The CDR3 runs 17 residues. CDR3 in DNA: TGCAGTGCTAGAGAATACCTAGCGGGAGTAGGAACCGGGGAGCTGTTTTTT. It yields the protein CSAREYLAGVGTGELFF.

This clonotype was detected ten times or more. CDR3 in amino acids: CAISRSDGSARNEQFF. The CDR3 DNA follows: TGTGCCATCAGTCGGAGTGACGGGAGCGCACGCAATGAGCAGTTCTTC. V gene TRBV10-3 combines with J gene TRBJ2-1, with a tentative D call TRBD2 (6 bases). Between the trimmed V and J ends, which lost 5 bases and 6 bases, there was a span of 20 bases. This CDR3 is built from 16 residues. Germline CDR1 reads ENHRY; CDR2 reads SYGVKD.

This clonotype has more than one count but fewer than ten. The CDR3: CASSLVQASDTQYF. The CDR3 DNA reads TGTGCCAGCAGCCTAGTCCAGGCCTCAGATACGCAGTATTTT. The chain has TRBV7-9 and TRBJ2-3; the D is unclear. The ends were cut back, 5 bases at V and 4 bases at J, with 13 bases in the middle. CDR3 size: 14 residues. CDR1 SEHNR and CDR2 FQNEAQ come from the germline V gene (reference sequence). The variable domain in full, completed from reference TRBV7-9 and TRBJ2-3, reads DTGVSQNPRHKITKRGQNVTFRCDPISEHNRLYWYRQTLGQGPEFLTYFQNEAQLEKSRLLSDRFSAERPKGSFSTLEIQRTEQGDSAMYLCASSLVQASDTQYFGPGTRLTVL.

This chain connects TRBV7-2 to TRBJ1-1; TRBD1 matches at 7 bases. The germline V gene has CDR1 SGHTA and CDR2 FQGNSA. With 5 bases clipped from V and 3 bases from J, the junction kept 9 bases outside the gene matches. The CDR3 covers 15 residues. The CDR3 region has the DNA TGTGCCAGCAGCCAAAGACAGGGTAGGGACACTGAAGCTTTCTTT. Protein product: CASSQRQGRDTEAFF.